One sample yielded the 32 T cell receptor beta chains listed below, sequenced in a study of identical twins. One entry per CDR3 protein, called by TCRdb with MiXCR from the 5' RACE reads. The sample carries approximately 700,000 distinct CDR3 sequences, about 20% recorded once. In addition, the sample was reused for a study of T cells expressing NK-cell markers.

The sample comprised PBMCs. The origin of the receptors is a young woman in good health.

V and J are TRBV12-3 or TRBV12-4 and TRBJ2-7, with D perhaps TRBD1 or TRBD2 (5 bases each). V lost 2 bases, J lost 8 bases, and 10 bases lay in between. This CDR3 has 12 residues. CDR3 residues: CASSLSGPQQYF. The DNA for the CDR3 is TGTGCCAGCAGTTTATCGGGGCCCCAGCAGTACTTC.

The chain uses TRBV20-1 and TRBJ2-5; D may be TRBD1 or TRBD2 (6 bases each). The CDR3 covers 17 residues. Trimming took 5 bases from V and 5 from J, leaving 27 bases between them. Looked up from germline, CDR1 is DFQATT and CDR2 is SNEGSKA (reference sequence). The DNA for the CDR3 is TGCAGTGCTCTCTTTCCGGGGGACATAGCGTCGGGCGAGACCCAGTACTTC. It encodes CSALFPGDIASGETQYF.

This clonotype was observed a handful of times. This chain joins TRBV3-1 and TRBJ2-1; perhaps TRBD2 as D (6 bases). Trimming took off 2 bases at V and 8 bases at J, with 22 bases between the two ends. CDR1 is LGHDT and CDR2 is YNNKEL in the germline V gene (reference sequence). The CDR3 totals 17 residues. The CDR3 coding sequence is TGTGCCAGCAGCCAATCAGCCACTAGCTCGGTAGGCGATGAGCAGTTCTTC. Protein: CASSQSATSSVGDEQFF.

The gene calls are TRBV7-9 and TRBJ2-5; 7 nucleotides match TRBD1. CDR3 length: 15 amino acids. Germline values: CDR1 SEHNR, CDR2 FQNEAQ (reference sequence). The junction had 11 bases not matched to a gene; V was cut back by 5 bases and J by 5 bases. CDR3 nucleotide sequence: TGTGCCAGCAGCCCAGGGGACAGCTTCAGGGAGACCCAGTACTTC. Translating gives CASSPGDSFRETQYF.

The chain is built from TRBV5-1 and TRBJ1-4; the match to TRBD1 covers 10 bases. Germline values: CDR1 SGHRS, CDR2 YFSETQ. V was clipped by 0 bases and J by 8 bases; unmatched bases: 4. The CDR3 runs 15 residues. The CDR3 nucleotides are TGCGCCAGCAGCTTGGCCGGGACAGGGGAGGAAAAACTGTTTTTT. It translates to CASSLAGTGEEKLFF.

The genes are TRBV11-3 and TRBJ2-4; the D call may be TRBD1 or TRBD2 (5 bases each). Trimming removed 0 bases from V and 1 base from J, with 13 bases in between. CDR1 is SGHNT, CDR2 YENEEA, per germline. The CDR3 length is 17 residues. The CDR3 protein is CASSLDAEWGAKNIQYF. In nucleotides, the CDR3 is TGTGCCAGCAGCTTAGATGCCGAATGGGGGGCCAAAAACATTCAGTACTTC. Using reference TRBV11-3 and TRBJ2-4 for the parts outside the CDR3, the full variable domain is EAGVVQSPRYKIIEKKQPVAFWCNPISGHNTLYWYLQNLGQGPELLIRYENEEAVDDSQLPKDRFSAERLKGVDSTLKIQPAELGDSAVYLCASSLDAEWGAKNIQYFGAGTRLSVL.

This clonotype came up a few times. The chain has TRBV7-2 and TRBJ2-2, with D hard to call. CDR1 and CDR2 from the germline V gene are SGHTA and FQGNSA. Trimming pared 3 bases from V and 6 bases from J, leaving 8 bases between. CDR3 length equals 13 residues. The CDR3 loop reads CASSFRLPGELFF. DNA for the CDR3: TGTGCCAGCAGCTTTCGACTTCCCGGGGAGCTGTTTTTT.

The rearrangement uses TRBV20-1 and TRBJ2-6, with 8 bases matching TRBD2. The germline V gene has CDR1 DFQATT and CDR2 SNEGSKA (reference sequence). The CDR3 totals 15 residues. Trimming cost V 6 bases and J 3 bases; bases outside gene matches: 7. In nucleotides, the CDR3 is TGCAGTGCCGGACTAGCAGGTTATGGGGCCAACGTCCTGACTTTC. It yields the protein CSAGLAGYGANVLTF.

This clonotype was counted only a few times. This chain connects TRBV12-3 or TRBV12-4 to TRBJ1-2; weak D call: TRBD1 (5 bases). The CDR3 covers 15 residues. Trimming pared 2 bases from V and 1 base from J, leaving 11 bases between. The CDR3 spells CASSLIAQGNYGYTF. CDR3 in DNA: TGTGCCAGCAGTTTAATCGCCCAGGGTAACTATGGCTACACCTTC.

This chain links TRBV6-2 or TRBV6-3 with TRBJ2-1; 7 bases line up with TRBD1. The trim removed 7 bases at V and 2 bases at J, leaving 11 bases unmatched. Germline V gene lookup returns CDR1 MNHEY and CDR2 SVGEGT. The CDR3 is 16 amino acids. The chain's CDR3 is CASKPTGQGAYNEQFF. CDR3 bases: TGTGCCAGCAAACCAACAGGGCAGGGGGCCTACAATGAGCAGTTCTTC.

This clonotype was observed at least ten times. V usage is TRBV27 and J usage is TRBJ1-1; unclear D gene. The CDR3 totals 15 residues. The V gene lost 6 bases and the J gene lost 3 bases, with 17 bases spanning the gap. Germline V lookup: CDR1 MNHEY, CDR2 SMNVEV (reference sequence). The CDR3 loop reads CASRKRPFGDTEAFF. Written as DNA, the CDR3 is TGTGCCAGCAGGAAGCGGCCCTTTGGGGACACTGAAGCTTTCTTT.

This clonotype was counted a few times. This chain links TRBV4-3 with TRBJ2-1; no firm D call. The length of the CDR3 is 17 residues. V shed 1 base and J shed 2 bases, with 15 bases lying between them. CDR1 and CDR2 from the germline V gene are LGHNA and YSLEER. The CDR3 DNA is TGCGCCAGCAGCCAAGCAAGTAGTCGTCGCGCCTACAATGAGCAGTTCTTC. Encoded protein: CASSQASSRRAYNEQFF.

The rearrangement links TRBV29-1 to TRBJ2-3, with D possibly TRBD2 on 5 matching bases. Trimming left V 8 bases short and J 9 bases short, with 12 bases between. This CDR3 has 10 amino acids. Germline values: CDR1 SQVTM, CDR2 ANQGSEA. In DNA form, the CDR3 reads TGCAGCATGGGAGAAAGGACGCAGTATTTT. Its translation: CSMGERTQYF.

The CDR3 loop is CASSSTSNYGYTF. The CDR3 DNA is TGTGCCAGCAGCTCTACCTCTAACTATGGCTACACCTTC. The chain carries TRBV7-2 and TRBJ1-2; unclear D gene. V lost 4 bases to trimming and J lost 0 bases, with 6 bases between them. This CDR3 has 13 residues. Germline CDR1 SGHTA, CDR2 FQGNSA. Full variable domain (remainder filled in from reference TRBV7-2 and TRBJ1-2): GAGVSQSPSNKVTEKGKDVELRCDPISGHTALYWYRQSLGQGLEFLIYFQGNSAPDKSGLPSDRFSAERTGGSVSTLTIQRTQQEDSAVYLCASSSTSNYGYTFGSGTRLTVV.

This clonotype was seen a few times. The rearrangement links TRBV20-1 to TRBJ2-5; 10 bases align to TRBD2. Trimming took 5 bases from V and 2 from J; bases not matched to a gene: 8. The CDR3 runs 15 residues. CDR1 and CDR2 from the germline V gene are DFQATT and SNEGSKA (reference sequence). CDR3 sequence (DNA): TGCAGTGCTGAGGAGACTAGCGGGCATCAAGAGACCCAGTACTTC. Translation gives CSAEETSGHQETQYF.

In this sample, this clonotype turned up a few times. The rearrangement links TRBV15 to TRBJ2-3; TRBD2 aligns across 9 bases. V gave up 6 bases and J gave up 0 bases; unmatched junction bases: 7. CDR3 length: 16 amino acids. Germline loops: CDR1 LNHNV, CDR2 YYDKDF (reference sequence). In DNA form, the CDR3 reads TGTGCCACCAGTGGGACTAGCTCCCCTAGCACAGATACGCAGTATTTT. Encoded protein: CATSGTSSPSTDTQYF. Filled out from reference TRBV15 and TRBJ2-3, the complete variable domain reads DAMVIQNPRYQVTQFGKPVTLSCSQTLNHNVMYWYQQKSSQAPKLLFHYYDKDFNNEADTPDNFQSRRPNTSFCFLDIRSPGLGDTAMYLCATSGTSSPSTDTQYFGPGTRLTVL.

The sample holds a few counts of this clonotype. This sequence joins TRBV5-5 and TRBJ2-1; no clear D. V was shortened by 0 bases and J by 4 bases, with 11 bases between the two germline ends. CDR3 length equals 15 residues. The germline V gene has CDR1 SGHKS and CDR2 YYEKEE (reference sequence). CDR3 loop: CASSLGQDFYNEQFF. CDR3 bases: TGTGCCAGCAGCTTGGGACAAGACTTTTACAATGAGCAGTTCTTC.

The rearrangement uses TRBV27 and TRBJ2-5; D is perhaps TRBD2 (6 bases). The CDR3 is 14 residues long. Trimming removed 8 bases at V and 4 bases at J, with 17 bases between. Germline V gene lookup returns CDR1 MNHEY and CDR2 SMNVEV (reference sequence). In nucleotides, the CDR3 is TGTGCCAGCTCTCGGAGGGGAGATGGAGAGACCCAGTACTTC. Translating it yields CASSRRGDGETQYF.

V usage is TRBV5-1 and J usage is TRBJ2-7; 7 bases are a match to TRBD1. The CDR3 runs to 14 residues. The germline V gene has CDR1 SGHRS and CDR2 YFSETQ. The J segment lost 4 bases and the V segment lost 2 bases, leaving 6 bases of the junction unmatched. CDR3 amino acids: CASSFGQANYEQYF. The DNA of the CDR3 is TGCGCCAGCAGCTTCGGACAGGCGAATTACGAGCAGTACTTC.

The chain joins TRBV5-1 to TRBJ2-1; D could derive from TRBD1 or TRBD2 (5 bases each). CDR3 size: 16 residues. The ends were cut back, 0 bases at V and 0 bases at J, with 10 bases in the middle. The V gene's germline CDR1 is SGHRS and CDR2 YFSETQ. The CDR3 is CASSLAWGYSYNEQFF. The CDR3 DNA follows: TGCGCCAGCAGCTTGGCTTGGGGGTACTCCTACAATGAGCAGTTCTTC.

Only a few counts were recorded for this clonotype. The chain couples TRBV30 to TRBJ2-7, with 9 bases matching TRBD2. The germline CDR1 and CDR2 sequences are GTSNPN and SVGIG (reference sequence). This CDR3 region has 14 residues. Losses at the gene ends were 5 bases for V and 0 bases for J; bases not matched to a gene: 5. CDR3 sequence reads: CAWATSGSSYEQYF. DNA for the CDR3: TGTGCCTGGGCGACTAGCGGTAGCTCCTACGAGCAGTACTTC.

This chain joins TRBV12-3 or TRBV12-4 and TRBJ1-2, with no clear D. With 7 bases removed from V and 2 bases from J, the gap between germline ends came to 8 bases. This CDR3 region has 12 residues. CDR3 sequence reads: CASTGENYGYTF. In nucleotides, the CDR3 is TGTGCCAGCACAGGAGAGAACTATGGCTACACCTTC.

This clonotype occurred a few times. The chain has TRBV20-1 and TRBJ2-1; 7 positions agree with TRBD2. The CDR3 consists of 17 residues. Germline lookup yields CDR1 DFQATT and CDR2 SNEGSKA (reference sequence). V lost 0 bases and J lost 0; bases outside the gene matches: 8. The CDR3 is CSARDLTRGSSYNEQFF. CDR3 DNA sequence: TGCAGTGCTAGAGATCTCACGCGGGGGAGCTCCTACAATGAGCAGTTCTTC.

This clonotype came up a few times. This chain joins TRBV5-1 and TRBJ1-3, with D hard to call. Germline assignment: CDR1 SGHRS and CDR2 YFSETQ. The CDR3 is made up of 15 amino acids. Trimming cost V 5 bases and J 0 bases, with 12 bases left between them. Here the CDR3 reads CASSRSSDSGNTIYF. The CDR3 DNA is TGCGCCAGCAGTCGTAGCAGCGACTCTGGAAACACCATATATTTT.

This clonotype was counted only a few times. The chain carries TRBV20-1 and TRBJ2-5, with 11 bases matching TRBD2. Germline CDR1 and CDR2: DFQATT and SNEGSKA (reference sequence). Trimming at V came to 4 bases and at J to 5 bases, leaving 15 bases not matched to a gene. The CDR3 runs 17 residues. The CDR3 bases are TGCAGTGCTATAACTAGCGGGAGAGGTCGGGGCAAGGAGACCCAGTACTTC. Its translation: CSAITSGRGRGKETQYF.

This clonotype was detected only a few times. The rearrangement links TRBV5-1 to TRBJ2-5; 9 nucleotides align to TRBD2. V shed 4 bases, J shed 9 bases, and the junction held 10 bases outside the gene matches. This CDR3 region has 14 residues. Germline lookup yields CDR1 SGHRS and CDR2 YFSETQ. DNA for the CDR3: TGCGCCAGCAGCCCCTTAGCGGGAGCTGAGCCCCAGTACTTC. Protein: CASSPLAGAEPQYF.

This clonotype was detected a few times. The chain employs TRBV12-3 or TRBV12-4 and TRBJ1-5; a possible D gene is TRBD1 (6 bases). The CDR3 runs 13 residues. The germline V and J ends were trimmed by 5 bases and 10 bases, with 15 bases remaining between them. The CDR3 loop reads CASSMRTGIPQHF. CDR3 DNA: TGTGCCAGCAGTATGCGTACAGGGATACCCCAGCATTTT.

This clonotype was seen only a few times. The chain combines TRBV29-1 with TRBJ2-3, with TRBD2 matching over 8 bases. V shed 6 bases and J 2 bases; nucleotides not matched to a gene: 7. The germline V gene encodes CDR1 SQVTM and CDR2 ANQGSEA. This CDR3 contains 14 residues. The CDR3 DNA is TGCAGCGTCCTCCAAGCGGGAGCCACAGATACGCAGTATTTT. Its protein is CSVLQAGATDTQYF.

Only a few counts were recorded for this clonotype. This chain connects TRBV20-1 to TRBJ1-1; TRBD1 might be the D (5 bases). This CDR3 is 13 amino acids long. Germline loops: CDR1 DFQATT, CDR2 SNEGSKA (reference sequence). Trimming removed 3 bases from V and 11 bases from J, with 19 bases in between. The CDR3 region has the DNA TGCAGTGCTAGTCACAGGAGAGACGGCTGGGCTTTCTTT. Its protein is CSASHRRDGWAFF.

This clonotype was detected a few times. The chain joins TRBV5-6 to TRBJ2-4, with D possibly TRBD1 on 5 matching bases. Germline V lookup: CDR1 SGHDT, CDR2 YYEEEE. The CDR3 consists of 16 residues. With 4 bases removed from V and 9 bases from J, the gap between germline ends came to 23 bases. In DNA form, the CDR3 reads TGTGCCAGCAGCCACGCTTCCTTCCAGGGATCGTCCATTCAGTACTTC. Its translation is CASSHASFQGSSIQYF.

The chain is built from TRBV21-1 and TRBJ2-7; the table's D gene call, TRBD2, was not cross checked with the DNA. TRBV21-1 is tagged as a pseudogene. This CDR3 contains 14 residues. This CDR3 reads CASSNELAEYEQYF. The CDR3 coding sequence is TGTGCCAGCAGCAATGAGTTAGCGGAGTACGAGCAGTACTTC.

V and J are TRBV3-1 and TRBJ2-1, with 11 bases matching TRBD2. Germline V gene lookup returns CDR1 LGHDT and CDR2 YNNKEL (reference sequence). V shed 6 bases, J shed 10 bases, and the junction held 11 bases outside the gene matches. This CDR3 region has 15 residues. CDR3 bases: TGTGCCAGCAGTAGGCGGGGACTAGCGGAAATAGAGCAGTTCTTC. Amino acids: CASSRRGLAEIEQFF.